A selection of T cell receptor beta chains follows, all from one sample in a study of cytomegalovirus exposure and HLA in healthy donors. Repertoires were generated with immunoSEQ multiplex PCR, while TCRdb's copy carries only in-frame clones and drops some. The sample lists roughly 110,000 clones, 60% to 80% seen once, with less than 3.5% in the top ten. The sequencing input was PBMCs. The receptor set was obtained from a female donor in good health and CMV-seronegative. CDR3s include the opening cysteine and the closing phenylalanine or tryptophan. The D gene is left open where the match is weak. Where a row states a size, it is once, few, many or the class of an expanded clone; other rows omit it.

CDR3: CASSLAGAGYGYTF
DNA: TGTGCCAGCAGCTTAGCTGGGGCCGGCTATGGCTACACCTTC
J: TRBJ1-2
D: NA
V: TRBV7-9
size: NA

CDR3: CASSLVPRETQYF
DNA: TGTGCCAGCAGCTTGGTTCCGAGAGAGACCCAGTACTTC
J: TRBJ2-5
D: NA
V: TRBV5-5
size: NA

CDR3: CASTGAGSYEQYF
DNA: TGTGCCAGCACAGGGGCAGGCTCCTACGAGCAGTACTTC
J: TRBJ2-7
D: NA
V: TRBV2
size: once

CDR3: CASSPRATNEKLFF
DNA: TGTGCCAGCAGTCCCCGTGCAACTAATGAAAAACTGTTTTTT
J: TRBJ1-4
D: NA
V: TRBV6-1
size: few

CDR3: CASSLDLGGSGSYNEQFF
DNA: TGTGCCAGCAGCTTAGATCTGGGCGGGAGTGGCTCCTACAATGAGCAGTTCTTC
J: TRBJ2-1
D: TRBD2
V: TRBV11-3
size: NA

CDR3: CASSPVGLVTGYASYEQYF
DNA: TGTGCCAGCAGTCCCGTAGGGCTTGTTACAGGGTATGCCTCCTACGAGCAGTACTTC
J: TRBJ2-7
D: NA
V: TRBV28
size: NA

CDR3: CASSYVSGRGEQYF
DNA: TGTGCCAGCAGTTACGTCAGCGGGAGGGGGGAGCAGTACTTC
J: TRBJ2-5
D: TRBD2
V: TRBV6-6
size: NA

CDR3: CASSFVVGRDTEAFF
DNA: TGTGCCAGCAGTTTCGTGGTCGGGAGGGACACTGAAGCTTTCTTT
J: TRBJ1-1
D: NA
V: TRBV27
size: NA

CDR3: CASSLDGGADFSYEQYF
DNA: TGTGCCAGCAGCTTAGACGGGGGGGCAGATTTCTCCTACGAGCAGTACTTC
J: TRBJ2-7
D: TRBD2
V: TRBV7-2
size: NA

CDR3: CASSLATTGSGYTF
DNA: TGCGCCAGCAGCTTGGCCACGACAGGGTCTGGCTACACCTTC
J: TRBJ1-2
D: TRBD1
V: TRBV5-1
size: NA

CDR3: CASGKGATSGSSGEQYF
DNA: TGTGCTAGTGGTAAAGGGGCGACTAGCGGGAGCTCGGGGGAGCAGTACTTC
J: TRBJ2-7
D: TRBD2
V: TRBV12-5
size: NA

CDR3: CASTGLHYEQYF
DNA: TGCGCCAGCACGGGACTTCACTACGAGCAGTACTTC
J: TRBJ2-7
D: NA
V: TRBV5-1
size: NA

CDR3: CASSRHSKGDTGELFF
DNA: TGCGCCAGCAGCCGACACTCAAAGGGGGACACCGGGGAGCTGTTTTTT
J: TRBJ2-2
D: NA
V: TRBV4-3
size: NA

CDR3: CASSPVGTEAFF
DNA: TGTGCCAGCAGCCCAGTCGGGACTGAAGCTTTCTTT
J: TRBJ1-1
D: NA
V: TRBV7-9
size: once

CDR3: CASSVRVYEQYF
DNA: TGTGCCAGCAGTGTGAGGGTCTACGAGCAGTACTTC
J: TRBJ2-7
D: NA
V: TRBV2
size: NA

CDR3: CASSPGTEHGNTEAFF
DNA: TGCGCCAGCAGCCCCGGGACTGAACATGGGAACACTGAAGCTTTCTTT
J: TRBJ1-1
D: NA
V: TRBV5-1
size: once

CDR3: CASSFMFGGARGSGNTIYF
DNA: TGTGCCAGCAGTTTTATGTTCGGGGGGGCCAGGGGATCTGGAAACACCATATATTTT
J: TRBJ1-3
D: NA
V: TRBV28
size: NA

CDR3: CASSRGTSGRSETQYF
DNA: TGTGCCAGTTCGAGGGGGACTAGCGGGAGGTCGGAGACCCAGTACTTC
J: TRBJ2-5
D: TRBD2
V: TRBV27
size: NA

CDR3: CASSLAGEGNQPQHF
DNA: TGTGCCAGCAGCTTGGCCGGGGAGGGGAATCAGCCCCAGCATTTT
J: TRBJ1-5
D: NA
V: TRBV5-8
size: few

CDR3: CATSRDLLAGTAEQFF
DNA: TGTGCCACCAGCAGAGATTTACTAGCGGGAACCGCTGAGCAGTTCTTC
J: TRBJ2-1
D: TRBD2
V: TRBV15
size: NA

CDR3: CASSPTNYGYTF
DNA: TGTGCCAGCAGCCCCACTAACTATGGCTACACCTTC
J: TRBJ1-2
D: NA
V: TRBV25-1
size: few

CDR3: CAISTIGQGADTQYF
DNA: TGTGCCATCAGTACCATAGGGCAGGGCGCAGATACGCAGTATTTT
J: TRBJ2-3
D: NA
V: TRBV10-3
size: NA

CDR3: CASSLVLWDTSGANVLTF
DNA: TGTGCCAGCAGTTTAGTCTTATGGGACACCTCTGGGGCCAACGTCCTGACTTTC
J: TRBJ2-6
D: NA
V: TRBV28
size: few

CDR3: CASSLVGRDHNEQFF
DNA: TGTGCCAGCAGCTTAGTGGGGAGGGACCACAATGAGCAGTTCTTC
J: TRBJ2-1
D: TRBD2
V: TRBV7-9
size: once

CDR3: CASSIGLGQGYGYTF
DNA: TGTGCCAGTAGTATAGGACTGGGACAGGGTTACGGCTACACCTTC
J: TRBJ1-2
D: TRBD1
V: TRBV19
size: NA

CDR3: CASNPFRGSSYEQYF
DNA: TGTGCCAGCAACCCCTTTCGCGGGAGTTCCTACGAGCAGTACTTC
J: TRBJ2-7
D: TRBD2
V: TRBV28
size: once

CDR3: CASSDSVNTEAFF
DNA: TGTGCCAGCAGTGACTCAGTGAACACTGAAGCTTTCTTT
J: TRBJ1-1
D: NA
V: TRBV25-1
size: once

CDR3: CASSADREAAYEQYF
DNA: TGCGCCAGCAGCGCTGACAGGGAAGCTGCCTACGAGCAGTACTTC
J: TRBJ2-7
D: TRBD1
V: TRBV5-1
size: NA

CDR3: CASSLTLGGTDTQYF
DNA: TGCGCCAGCAGCTTAACCTTAGGGGGCACAGATACGCAGTATTTT
J: TRBJ2-3
D: NA
V: TRBV5-1
size: NA

CDR3: CASRSDRTYEQYF
DNA: TGTGCCAGTAGGTCCGACAGAACCTACGAGCAGTACTTC
J: TRBJ2-7
D: NA
V: TRBV19
size: NA

CDR3: CASSSTRGTYEQYF
DNA: TGTGCCAGCAGCTCTACTAGAGGGACCTACGAGCAGTACTTC
J: TRBJ2-7
D: NA
V: TRBV13
size: NA

CDR3: CASMGQGGNEQFF
DNA: TGTGCCAGCATGGGACAGGGGGGCAATGAGCAGTTCTTC
J: TRBJ2-1
D: TRBD1
V: TRBV27
size: NA

CDR3: CASSPIQWTSGGPYNEQFF
DNA: TGTGCCAGCAGCCCAATCCAATGGACTAGCGGGGGTCCCTACAATGAGCAGTTCTTC
J: TRBJ2-1
D: TRBD2
V: TRBV7-8
size: NA

CDR3: CASSQEGRVTEAFF
DNA: TGTGCCAGCAGCCAAGAGGGCAGGGTGACTGAAGCTTTCTTT
J: TRBJ1-1
D: NA
V: TRBV14
size: NA

CDR3: CASSEVGSYEQYF
DNA: TGTGCCAGCAGTGAAGTCGGGTCCTACGAGCAGTACTTC
J: TRBJ2-7
D: NA
V: TRBV6-4
size: NA

CDR3: CASSYDSDEQFF
DNA: TGTGCCAGCAGTTATGACAGCGATGAGCAGTTCTTC
J: TRBJ2-1
D: NA
V: TRBV6-5
size: NA

CDR3: CASSPNKGGLRNTEAFF
DNA: TGTGCCAGCTCACCAAATAAGGGCGGGCTAAGGAACACTGAAGCTTTCTTT
J: TRBJ1-1
D: NA
V: TRBV18
size: NA

CDR3: CAISRLAGAGTDTQYF
DNA: TGTGCCATCAGCCGACTAGCGGGAGCGGGGACAGATACGCAGTATTTT
J: TRBJ2-3
D: TRBD2
V: TRBV10-3
size: NA

CDR3: CASSSPGTGGLAGEGEQFF
DNA: TGCGCCAGCAGCTCCCCGGGGACAGGGGGACTAGCGGGAGAGGGGGAGCAGTTCTTC
J: TRBJ2-1
D: TRBD2
V: TRBV5-1
size: NA

CDR3: CSVGTSLQPEAFF
DNA: TGCAGCGTTGGGACATCCCTCCAACCTGAAGCTTTCTTT
J: TRBJ1-1
D: NA
V: TRBV29-1
size: NA

CDR3: CASSPTRDRVTETQYF
DNA: TGTGCCAGCTCACCAACCCGGGACAGGGTTACGGAGACCCAGTACTTC
J: TRBJ2-5
D: TRBD1
V: TRBV18
size: NA

CDR3: CAWSVGTGEQYF
DNA: TGTGCCTGGAGTGTAGGGACAGGAGAGCAGTACTTC
J: TRBJ2-7
D: TRBD1
V: TRBV30
size: NA

CDR3: CASKRAGGNQPQHF
DNA: TGTGCCAGTAAAAGGGCCGGGGGGAATCAGCCCCAGCATTTT
J: TRBJ1-5
D: NA
V: TRBV6-5
size: NA

CDR3: CASSQPIAGPSYNEQFF
DNA: TGCGCCAGCAGCCAACCTATAGCGGGACCCTCCTACAATGAGCAGTTCTTC
J: TRBJ2-1
D: TRBD2
V: TRBV5-1
size: NA

CDR3: CASSEDRGVFGHTIYF
DNA: TGTGCCAGCAGCGAGGACAGGGGGGTCTTCGGACACACCATATATTTT
J: TRBJ1-3
D: TRBD1
V: TRBV5-5
size: NA

CDR3: CAWSAWTGNQPQHF
DNA: TGTGCCTGGAGCGCCTGGACAGGGAATCAGCCCCAGCATTTT
J: TRBJ1-5
D: TRBD1
V: TRBV30
size: NA

CDR3: CASTYRNEAFF
DNA: TGTGCCAGCACTTACAGGAATGAAGCTTTCTTT
J: TRBJ1-1
D: NA
V: TRBV27
size: NA

CDR3: CASRGRGPSNQPQHF
DNA: TGTGCCAGCAGAGGCAGGGGGCCGAGCAATCAGCCCCAGCATTTT
J: TRBJ1-5
D: TRBD1
V: TRBV6-5
size: NA

CDR3: CASSRGPQGPRNIQYF
DNA: TGTGCCAGCTCACGCGGCCCACAGGGGCCCCGGAACATTCAGTACTTC
J: TRBJ2-4
D: TRBD1
V: TRBV18
size: NA

CDR3: CASSKRQGRDYGYTF
DNA: TGTGCCAGCAGCAAACGACAGGGTAGGGACTATGGCTACACCTTC
J: TRBJ1-2
D: TRBD1
V: TRBV11-3
size: NA

CDR3: CSVRTGSNYGYTF
DNA: TGCAGCGTGAGGACAGGATCTAACTATGGCTACACCTTC
J: TRBJ1-2
D: TRBD1
V: TRBV29-1
size: NA

CDR3: CASGELGPHNEQFF
DNA: TGCGCCAGCGGAGAGTTGGGTCCTCACAATGAGCAGTTCTTC
J: TRBJ2-1
D: NA
V: TRBV5-1
size: NA

CDR3: CASSQGDPVHTEAFF
DNA: TGTGCCAGCAGCCAAGGAGATCCCGTGCACACTGAAGCTTTCTTT
J: TRBJ1-1
D: NA
V: TRBV14
size: NA

CDR3: CASSYRGSGAFF
DNA: TGTGCCAGCAGTTACCGCGGCAGTGGAGCTTTCTTT
J: TRBJ1-1
D: NA
V: TRBV6-5
size: once

CDR3: CASTVDRGVSNQPQHF
DNA: TGTGCCAGCACCGTGGACAGGGGAGTTAGCAATCAGCCCCAGCATTTT
J: TRBJ1-5
D: TRBD1
V: TRBV28
size: NA